The next 4 T cell receptor beta chains were all read from a single sample in a study of CD8+CD57+ T cells in acquired aplastic anemia. Genomic DNA provided the template from which TCR beta VDJ and CDR3 profiles were obtained. Via MiXCR, TCRdb re-called the reads, giving one row per CDR3 protein. Of roughly 80,000 distinct CDR3 sequences listed, around 44% are singletons. Sequencing used sorted CD4+, CD8+, or CD8+CD57+ T cells (not recorded which) from PBMCs. Every receptor here comes from a human donor in good health, serving as a control.

This clonotype was observed at least ten times. CDR3: CASSKVGRQTQRNNEQFF. The CDR3 DNA is TGCGCCAGCAGTAAAGTTGGGAGGCAGACTCAACGGAACAATGAGCAGTTCTTC. J is TRBJ2-1 and V is TRBV10-2, with D possibly being TRBD2 (6 bases). V was shortened by 5 bases and J by 5 bases, with 25 bases between the two germline ends. The CDR3 consists of 18 residues. CDR1 WSHSY and CDR2 SAAADI come from the germline V gene.

Points on this clonotype: This may be a read error, as it is one base from a much larger clone. The chain uses TRBV7-8 and TRBJ2-5; 7 bases align to TRBD2. V trimming: 4 bases; J trimming: 9 bases; junction bases outside the gene matches: 14. The CDR3 extends over 15 amino acids. CDR1 and CDR2 from the germline V gene are SGHVS and FQNEAQ. Here the CDR3 reads CASSSGDYPSASQYF. The CDR3 coding sequence is TGTGCCAGCAGCTCTGGGGACTACCCCAGTGCGTCCCAGTACTTC.

This chain links TRBV6-1 with TRBJ1-2; D gene uncertain. The CDR3 has 9 residues. Per the germline V gene, CDR1 is MNHNS and CDR2 is SASEGT. Trimming cost V 8 bases and J 7 bases, with 5 bases left between them. The CDR3 DNA sequence: TGTGCCAGCTGGCCTGGCTACACCTTC. Its translation: CASWPGYTF.

The chain links TRBV7-9 to TRBJ1-5; D remains unclear. CDR1 and CDR2 from the germline V gene are SEHNR and FQNEAQ (reference sequence). V gave up 5 bases and J gave up 7 bases, with 18 bases separating them. The CDR3 consists of 15 residues. The CDR3 region is CASSQLPGNGQPQHF. The CDR3 nucleotides read TGTGCCAGCAGCCAACTACCGGGAAATGGCCAGCCCCAGCATTTT. The full variable domain, its missing parts supplied by reference TRBV7-9 and TRBJ1-5, is DTGVSQNPRHKITKRGQNVTFRCDPISEHNRLYWYRQTLGQGPEFLTYFQNEAQLEKSRLLSDRFSAERPKGSFSTLEIQRTEQGDSAMYLCASSQLPGNGQPQHFGDGTRLSIL.